A few counts support the clone carrying this T cell receptor (beta chain). This CDR3 spans 14 amino acids. V lost 6 bases and J lost 3, with 15 bases in between. Germline V gives CDR1 SGHRS, CDR2 YFSETQ. The record originates from a study of identical twins. Unique molecular identifiers were present on the cDNA, and a universal primer site came from template switching. One entry per CDR3 protein results from TCRdb running MiXCR on the 5' RACE reads. The sample gives around 230,000 distinct CDR3 sequences, 5.5% to 7.5% of which show up once; roughly 15% is in the top ten. The same sample was also used in a study of T cells expressing NK-cell markers. That study reports: Serological testing identified most of the eight sequenced donors as HCMV-seropositive and one as seronegative. With an anti-gamma-delta TCR antibody, sorting in several experiments was kept to alpha-beta TCR T cells. Dominant NKG2C+ clonotypes in roughly six donors made up about 1.0-7.0% of CD8+ T cells.

This rearrangement joins TRBV5-1 to TRBJ1-2, with D possibly matching TRBD1 (5 bases). Sequences were obtained from CD8+ T cells sorted from blood. The TCR comes from a woman aged 18 to 35 in good health. The CDR3 coding sequence is TGCGCCAGCAACCGGGAGCCGGGGGACTATGGCTACACCTTC. Encoded protein: CASNREPGDYGYTF.